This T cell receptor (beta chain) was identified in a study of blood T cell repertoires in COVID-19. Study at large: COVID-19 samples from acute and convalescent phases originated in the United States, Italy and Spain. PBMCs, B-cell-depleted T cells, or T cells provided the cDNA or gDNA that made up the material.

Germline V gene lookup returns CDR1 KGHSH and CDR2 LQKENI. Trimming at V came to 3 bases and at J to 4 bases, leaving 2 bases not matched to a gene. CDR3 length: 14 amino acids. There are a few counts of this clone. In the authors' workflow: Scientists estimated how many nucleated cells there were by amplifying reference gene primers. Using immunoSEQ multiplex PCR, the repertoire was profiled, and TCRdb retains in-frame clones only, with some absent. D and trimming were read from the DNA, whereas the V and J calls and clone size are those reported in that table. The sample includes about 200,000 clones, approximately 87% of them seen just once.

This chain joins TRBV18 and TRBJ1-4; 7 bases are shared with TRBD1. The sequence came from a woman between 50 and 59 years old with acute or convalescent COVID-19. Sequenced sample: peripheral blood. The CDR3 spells CASSPGTVNEKLFF. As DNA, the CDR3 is TGTGCCAGCTCACCCGGGACAGTTAATGAAAAACTGTTTTTT.